These T cell receptor beta chains were read from a single sample in a study of cytomegalovirus exposure and HLA in healthy donors. Generated by immunoSEQ multiplex PCR, the TCRdb table keeps only in-frame clones and is missing some. In the table there are approximately 130,000 clones, over 65% of which are singletons. Specimen: PBMCs. The source is a female donor in good health and CMV-seropositive. Each CDR3 is given with its conserved first and last residue. Each record gives: V gene, CDR3 protein.

V: TRBV29-1
CDR3: CSGGQGNEKLFF

V: TRBV10-3
CDR3: CAISGQISNQPQHF

V: TRBV2
CDR3: CASSGLGQGPSYEQYF

V: TRBV7-3
CDR3: CASSLNMNEQFF

V: TRBV14
CDR3: CASSQDRGGPEAFF

V: TRBV7-9
CDR3: CASSSGAEAFF

V: TRBV5-1
CDR3: CASSLGGAGTDTQYF

V: TRBV7-9
CDR3: CASSLALEDTQYF

V: TRBV11-2
CDR3: CASSFSRGSYEQYF

V: TRBV11-2
CDR3: CASSLGLQETQYF

V: TRBV5-1
CDR3: CASSLTANYGYTF

V: TRBV29-1
CDR3: CSVEGVETYEQYF

V: TRBV2
CDR3: CASSEEGRGTAYQETQYF

V: TRBV5-1
CDR3: CASSLVAGAAEAFF

V: TRBV19
CDR3: CASSIDLLWVGQGRRGEQYF

V: TRBV13
CDR3: CASSTFGTSGSKNYEQYF

V: TRBV29-1
CDR3: CSVEDSRFPMDGYTF

V: TRBV25-1
CDR3: CASSEYGAAVVNTEAFF

V: TRBV19
CDR3: CASSSRGSNEKLFF

V: TRBV19
CDR3: CASSFGSGVGTQYF

V: TRBV18
CDR3: CASSKTSGHPTDTQYF

V: TRBV6-6
CDR3: CASSRRDRGLTGELFF

V: TRBV5-1
CDR3: CASSRTSGPSTDTQYF